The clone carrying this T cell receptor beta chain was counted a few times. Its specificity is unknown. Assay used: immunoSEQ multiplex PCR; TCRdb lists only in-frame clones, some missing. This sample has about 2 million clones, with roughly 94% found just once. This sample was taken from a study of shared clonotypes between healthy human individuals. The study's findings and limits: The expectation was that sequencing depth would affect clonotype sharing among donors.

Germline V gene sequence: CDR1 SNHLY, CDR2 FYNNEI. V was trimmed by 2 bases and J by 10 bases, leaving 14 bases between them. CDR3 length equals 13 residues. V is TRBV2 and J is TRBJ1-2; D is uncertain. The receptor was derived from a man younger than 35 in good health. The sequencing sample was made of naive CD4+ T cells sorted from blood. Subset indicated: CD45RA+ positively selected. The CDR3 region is CASSEYQELSYTF. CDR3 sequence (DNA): TGTGCCAGCAGTGAATATCAGGAACTTTCCTACACCTTC.